Sequencing of this TCR beta chain was carried out in a study of T cell repertoires in cytomegalovirus infection. Across the whole study: In the study, CMV epitopes included recently identified HLA-C-restricted and well-studied HLA-B-restricted ones.

TCRdb ran MiXCR on the reads and lists one entry per CDR3 protein. Of about 50,000 distinct CDR3 sequences listed, about 20% are singletons. This clonotype was observed a few times. The antigen is undetermined. This TCR derives from a human donor in good health (CMV status not recorded). Some clones in this sample may be carry-over from other donors' samples. This material consisted of CD8+ T cells from cultured PBMCs, taken from culture after CMV antigen stimulation.

CDR3 DNA sequence: TGCGCCAGCAGCTTGGAGGGCGTTACAGGGTTCGCCGGGGAGCTGTTTTTT. It encodes CASSLEGVTGFAGELFF. This chain links TRBV5-1 with TRBJ2-2; possible D gene TRBD1, 6 bases. The V end was cut by 0 bases, the J end by 6 bases, with 18 bases between. CDR3 length: 17 residues. Germline V gene sequence: CDR1 SGHRS, CDR2 YFSETQ.